This TCR beta chain appears in the sequencing data of a study of T cell repertoires in cytomegalovirus infection. About the study: Public TCR beta signatures marked donors with CMV infection and the matching HLA. General study findings and limits: Clonotype analysis showed dominance of the ex vivo response by HLA-C-restricted CMV-specific TCR beta clonotypes.

A remark on this clonotype: The antigen remains unidentified.

Germline-derived CDR1 and CDR2 are SEHNR and FQNEAQ (reference sequence). The V gene lost 1 base and the J gene lost 3 bases, with 9 bases spanning the gap. The CDR3 loop spans 14 amino acids. TCRdb processed the reads anew with MiXCR; each CDR3 protein has one entry. There are about 260,000 distinct CDR3 sequences in the sample; around 13% occur only once, and 7.5% to 10% lies in the top ten. The sequenced material came from PBMCs. The chain is built from TRBV7-9 and TRBJ1-1; no clear D. This TCR was recovered from a human donor in good health (CMV status not recorded). Some clones in this sample may be carry-over from other donors' samples. The CDR3 loop reads CASSLVGGHTEAFF. CDR3 bases: TGTGCCAGCAGCTTAGTGGGCGGACACACTGAAGCTTTCTTT.